The 12 T cell receptor beta chains below come from one sample, sequenced in a study of T-cell memory formation after mild COVID-19 (dated by TCRdb to the early 2020s). Libraries were built with 5' RACE. Sequencing was performed on an Illumina NovaSeq 6000. The public reads were reprocessed in TCRdb via fastp at Q25 and MiXCR, keeping in-frame beta chains. Records with the same CDR3 protein are collapsed into one entry carrying the most frequent genes and DNA. Within this sample are about half a million distinct CDR3 sequences, with about 18% of them counted one time only. The ten largest account for 9% to 15% of the sample. The sequenced sample was PBMCs or a T cell subset sorted from them (not recorded which). These receptors all stem from an adult woman who had mild COVID-19 (a few samples of this study predate the infection). The sample titles of this study are shuffled in the database, so cell type and time point are left out; the donor was told from shared clones.

The chain joins TRBV6-5 to TRBJ2-5, with 7 bases aligning to TRBD2. This CDR3 has 17 amino acids. V was clipped by 0 bases and J by 1 base; unmatched bases: 8. The germline CDR1 and CDR2 sequences are MNHEY and SVGAGI. The CDR3 sequence is CASSYSWEGRGQETQYF. CDR3 sequence (DNA): TGTGCCAGCAGTTACTCGTGGGAGGGAAGGGGCCAAGAGACCCAGTACTTC.

The genes are TRBV12-3 or TRBV12-4 and TRBJ2-5; 7 bases match TRBD2. V was clipped by 6 bases and J by 5 bases; unmatched bases: 9. This CDR3 contains 14 residues. CDR3 residues: CASRPGLGWETQYF. In DNA form, the CDR3 reads TGTGCCAGCAGACCCGGACTAGGTTGGGAGACCCAGTACTTC.

This clonotype has a count of ten or more. The chain has TRBV5-1 and TRBJ1-1; 7 nucleotides align to TRBD1. This CDR3 is built from 12 residues. Trimming cost V 0 bases and J 9 bases; bases outside gene matches: 2. The V gene's germline CDR1 is SGHRS and CDR2 YFSETQ. The CDR3 DNA reads TGCGCCAGCAGCTTGGAGACAGGGCAAGCTTTCTTT. This translates into CASSLETGQAFF. Complete variable domain (other parts from reference TRBV5-1 and TRBJ1-1): KAGVTQTPRYLIKTRGQQVTLSCSPISGHRSVSWYQQTPGQGLQFLFEYFSETQRNKGNFPGRFSGRQFSNSRSEMNVSTLELGDSALYLCASSLETGQAFFGQGTRLTVV.

In nucleotides, the CDR3 is TGTGCCAGCAGTTACACCTCGGGACACCCGAACACTGAAGCTTTCTTT. Amino acids: CASSYTSGHPNTEAFF. The genes are TRBV6-5 and TRBJ1-1, with D possibly TRBD1 on 6 matching bases. The CDR3 length is 16 residues. The V end was cut by 2 bases, the J end by 1 base, with 14 bases between. Per the germline V gene, CDR1 is MNHEY and CDR2 is SVGAGI.

The gene calls are TRBV4-3 and TRBJ2-1, with 8 bases aligning to TRBD1. Looked up from germline, CDR1 is LGHNA and CDR2 is YSLEER. The length of the CDR3 is 16 residues. J was trimmed by 9 bases and V by 1 base; bases with no gene match: 11. The DNA of the CDR3 is TGCGCCAGCAGCCAAGGGAGGACAGGGTTGGACGTTGAGCAGTTCTTC. It specifies CASSQGRTGLDVEQFF.

This clonotype came up many times. V is TRBV20-1 and J is TRBJ2-5; 10 nucleotides line up with TRBD1. Germline V lookup: CDR1 DFQATT, CDR2 SNEGSKA (reference sequence). The CDR3 is 14 residues long. Losses at the gene ends were 6 bases for V and 5 bases for J; bases not matched to a gene: 9. The CDR3 nucleotides are TGCAGTGCCGGTGACAGGGGGCTTATCGAGACCCAGTACTTC. It specifies CSAGDRGLIETQYF.

The genes are TRBV5-1 and TRBJ2-7; tentatively, D is TRBD2 (5 bases). With 0 bases removed from V and 7 bases from J, the gap between germline ends came to 14 bases. The CDR3 sequence is 14 residues long. Germline CDR1 SGHRS, CDR2 YFSETQ. Written as DNA, the CDR3 is TGCGCCAGCAGCTTGGAATTTGCCGGCGGGGAGCAGTACTTC. It translates to CASSLEFAGGEQYF.

V usage is TRBV5-1 and J usage is TRBJ2-1, with D tentatively TRBD2 (5 bases). V lost 3 bases, J lost 1 base, and 8 bases lay in between. The germline V gene encodes CDR1 SGHRS and CDR2 YFSETQ. CDR3 size: 14 residues. CDR3 sequence: CASSWPGSYNEQFF. The CDR3 region has the DNA TGCGCCAGCAGCTGGCCGGGATCCTACAATGAGCAGTTCTTC. The whole variable domain, remainder taken from reference TRBV5-1 and TRBJ2-1, is KAGVTQTPRYLIKTRGQQVTLSCSPISGHRSVSWYQQTPGQGLQFLFEYFSETQRNKGNFPGRFSGRQFSNSRSEMNVSTLELGDSALYLCASSWPGSYNEQFFGPGTRLTVL.

This chain links TRBV14 with TRBJ1-2; no definite D call. Germline V gives CDR1 SGHDN, CDR2 FVKESK. V lost 4 bases and J lost 6, with 12 bases in between. The CDR3 spans 13 residues. The CDR3 loop is CASSLQAGHGYTF. DNA for the CDR3: TGTGCCAGCAGCCTTCAGGCCGGGCATGGCTACACCTTC.

This clonotype showed up many times. This rearrangement joins TRBV5-1 to TRBJ2-7; no definite D call. Per the germline V gene, CDR1 is SGHRS and CDR2 is YFSETQ. The CDR3 is 14 amino acids. V lost 3 bases and J 1 base, leaving 11 bases between the germline ends. The CDR3 sequence: CASSSASGSYEQYF. The CDR3 DNA reads TGCGCCAGCAGCTCTGCTTCAGGTTCCTACGAGCAGTACTTC.

The chain carries TRBV28 and TRBJ2-6; D unresolved. The CDR3 runs 20 residues. V was pared by 5 bases and J by 3 bases, with 26 bases between. Germline-derived CDR1 and CDR2 are MDHEN and SYDVKM. The CDR3 DNA is TGTGCCAGCAGTACTCACCCTGGGCCGGCCCACGGCCTTGGGGCCAACGTCCTGACTTTC. Amino acids: CASSTHPGPAHGLGANVLTF.

J is TRBJ2-2 and V is TRBV24-1, with D perhaps TRBD1 or TRBD2 (5 bases each). The CDR3 runs 16 residues. The V gene lost 5 bases and the J gene lost 1 base, with 13 bases spanning the gap. CDR1 is KGHDR and CDR2 is SFDVKD in the germline V gene. CDR3 sequence (DNA): TGTGCCACCAGTGCCTCCGGGACGGGGAACACCGGGGAGCTGTTTTTT. Translated: CATSASGTGNTGELFF.